This TCR beta chain came from a study of shared clonotypes between healthy human individuals. Study-level findings and limits: Clonotypes which were not shared had lower generation probabilities than clonotypes that all four donors shared.

To note about this clone: No antigen is known for it.

The data were produced by immunoSEQ multiplex PCR, yet TCRdb's version contains in-frame clones alone and is incomplete. The sample holds some 2,500,000 clones; under 95% are singletons and the top ten take approximately 0.39%. The germline V gene encodes CDR1 SQVTM and CDR2 ANQGSEA. The CDR3 runs to 12 residues. Trimming shortened V by 7 bases and J by 6 bases, and 15 bases separated the two germline ends. The chain uses TRBV29-1 and TRBJ1-1, with D possibly TRBD1 on 5 matching bases. The sequence was obtained from a man aged 18 to 30 in good health. Some clones in this sample may be carry-over from other donors' samples. Material: naive CD4+ T cells from PBMCs. The subset here: CD45RA+ positively selected. The CDR3: CSESGPGAEAFF. Written as DNA, the CDR3 is TGCAGCGAATCGGGCCCGGGGGCTGAAGCTTTCTTT.